This T cell receptor (beta chain) derives from a study of response to subunit inactivated influenza vaccine. The V gene lost 6 bases and the J gene lost 3 bases, with 14 bases spanning the gap. The V gene's germline CDR1 is SQVTM and CDR2 ANQGSEA. The CDR3 runs 13 residues. The study's findings and limits: Few additional T cells are recruited per seasonal influenza vaccination, authors suggested.

This clonotype was observed a few times. No antigen is known for it. TCRdb analysed the RT-PCR reads with MiXCR anew, one entry per CDR3 protein. In the table there are around 490,000 distinct CDR3 sequences, roughly 8.2% of which are singletons. The TCR sequence derives from a man between 50 and 69 years old who received an inactivated influenza vaccine. The chain links TRBV29-1 to TRBJ1-1, with unresolved D. The sequencing used PBMCs from blood, collected less than 30 months after vaccination. The CDR3: CSVGSNKDTEAFF. The CDR3 DNA follows: TGCAGCGTCGGGAGCAATAAGGACACTGAAGCTTTCTTT.